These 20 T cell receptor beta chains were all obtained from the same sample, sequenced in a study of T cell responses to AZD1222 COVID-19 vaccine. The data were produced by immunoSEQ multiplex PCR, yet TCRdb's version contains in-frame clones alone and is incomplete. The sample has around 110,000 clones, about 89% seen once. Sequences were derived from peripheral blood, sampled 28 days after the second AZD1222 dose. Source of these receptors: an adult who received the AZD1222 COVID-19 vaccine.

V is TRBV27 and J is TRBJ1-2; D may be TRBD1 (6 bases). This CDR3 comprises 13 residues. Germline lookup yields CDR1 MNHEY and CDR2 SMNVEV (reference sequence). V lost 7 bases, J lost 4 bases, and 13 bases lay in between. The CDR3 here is CASTLKGGYGYTF. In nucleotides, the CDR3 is TGTGCCAGCACCCTTAAGGGGGGCTATGGCTACACCTTC.

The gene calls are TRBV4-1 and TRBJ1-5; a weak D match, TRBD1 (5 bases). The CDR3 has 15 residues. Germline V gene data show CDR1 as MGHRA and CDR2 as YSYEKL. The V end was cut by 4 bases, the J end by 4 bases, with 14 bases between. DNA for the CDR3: TGCGCCAGCAGCCCCTGGGGGGATGGGAATCAGCCCCAGCATTTT. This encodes CASSPWGDGNQPQHF.

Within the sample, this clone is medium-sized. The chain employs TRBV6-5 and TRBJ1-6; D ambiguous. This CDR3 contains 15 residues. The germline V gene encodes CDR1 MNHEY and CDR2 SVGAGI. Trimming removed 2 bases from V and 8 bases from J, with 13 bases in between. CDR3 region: CASSYVLTTDSPLHF. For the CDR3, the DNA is TGTGCCAGCAGTTACGTACTAACCACGGATTCACCCCTCCACTTT.

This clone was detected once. Here the CDR3 reads CASSVGFQGQGSGNTIYF. In nucleotides, the CDR3 is TGTGCCAGCAGCGTAGGGTTTCAGGGACAGGGATCTGGAAACACCATATATTTT. V gene TRBV9 combines with J gene TRBJ1-3, with 9 bases matching TRBD1. Looked up from germline, CDR1 is SGDLS and CDR2 is YYNGEE. The CDR3 runs 18 residues. V trimming: 0 bases; J trimming: 1 base; junction bases outside the gene matches: 8.

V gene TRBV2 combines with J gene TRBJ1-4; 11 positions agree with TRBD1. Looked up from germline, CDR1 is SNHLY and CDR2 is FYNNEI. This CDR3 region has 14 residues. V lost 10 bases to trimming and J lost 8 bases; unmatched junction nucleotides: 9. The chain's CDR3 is CATGPGQGVEKLFF. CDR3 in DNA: TGTGCCACCGGACCGGGACAGGGGGTAGAAAAACTGTTTTTT.

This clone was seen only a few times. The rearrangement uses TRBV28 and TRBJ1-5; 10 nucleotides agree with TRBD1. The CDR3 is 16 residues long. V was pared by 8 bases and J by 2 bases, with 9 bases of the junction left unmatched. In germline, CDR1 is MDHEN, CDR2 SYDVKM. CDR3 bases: TGTGCCAGCCTCCGACAGGGGGCTGAGGGCAATCAGCCCCAGCATTTT. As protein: CASLRQGAEGNQPQHF.

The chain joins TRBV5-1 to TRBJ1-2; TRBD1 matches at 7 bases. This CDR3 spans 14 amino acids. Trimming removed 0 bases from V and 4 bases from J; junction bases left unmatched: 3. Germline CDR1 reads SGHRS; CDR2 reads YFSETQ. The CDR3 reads CASSLAGGGYGYTF. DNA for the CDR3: TGCGCCAGCAGCTTGGCAGGGGGAGGCTATGGCTACACCTTC.

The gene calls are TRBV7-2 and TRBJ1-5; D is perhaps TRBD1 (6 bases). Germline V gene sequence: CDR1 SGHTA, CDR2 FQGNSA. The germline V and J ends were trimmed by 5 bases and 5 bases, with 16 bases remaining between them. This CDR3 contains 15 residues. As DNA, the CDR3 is TGTGCCAGCAGCCCTACTACAGGGCCCTATCAGCCCCAGCATTTT. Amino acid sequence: CASSPTTGPYQPQHF.

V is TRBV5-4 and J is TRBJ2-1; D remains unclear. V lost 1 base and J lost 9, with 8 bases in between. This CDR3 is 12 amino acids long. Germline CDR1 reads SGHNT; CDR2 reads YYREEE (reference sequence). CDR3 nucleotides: TGTGCCAGCAGCTTGTTATGGGGTGAGCAGTTCTTC. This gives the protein CASSLLWGEQFF.

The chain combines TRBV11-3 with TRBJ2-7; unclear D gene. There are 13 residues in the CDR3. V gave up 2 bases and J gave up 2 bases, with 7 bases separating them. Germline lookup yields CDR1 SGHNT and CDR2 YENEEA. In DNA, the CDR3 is TGTGCCAGCAGCTTAAGATCGACCTACGAGCAGTACTTC. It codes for CASSLRSTYEQYF.

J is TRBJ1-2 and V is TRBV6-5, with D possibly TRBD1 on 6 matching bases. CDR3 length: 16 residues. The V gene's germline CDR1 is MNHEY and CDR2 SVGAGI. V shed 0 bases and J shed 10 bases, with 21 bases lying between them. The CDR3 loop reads CASSYSGGETGTVYTF. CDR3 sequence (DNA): TGTGCCAGCAGTTACTCGGGAGGGGAAACAGGGACTGTCTACACCTTC.

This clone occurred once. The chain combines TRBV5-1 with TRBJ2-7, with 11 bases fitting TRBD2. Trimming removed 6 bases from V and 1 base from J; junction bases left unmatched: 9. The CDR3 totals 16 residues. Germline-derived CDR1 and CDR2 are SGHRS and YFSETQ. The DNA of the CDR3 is TGCGCCAGCAACGGGGCTTTAGCGGGAGGGTCCTACGAGCAGTACTTC. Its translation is CASNGALAGGSYEQYF.

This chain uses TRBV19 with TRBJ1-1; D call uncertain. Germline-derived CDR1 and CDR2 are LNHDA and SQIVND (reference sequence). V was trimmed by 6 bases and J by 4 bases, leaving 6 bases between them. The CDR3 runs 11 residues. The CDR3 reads CASSQVTEAFF. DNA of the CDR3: TGTGCCAGTAGCCAAGTCACTGAAGCTTTCTTT.

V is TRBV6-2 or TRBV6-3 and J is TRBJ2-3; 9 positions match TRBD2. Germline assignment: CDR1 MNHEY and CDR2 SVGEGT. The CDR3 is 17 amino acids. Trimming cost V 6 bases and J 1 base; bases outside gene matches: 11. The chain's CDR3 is CASSLRFSGSGTDTQYF. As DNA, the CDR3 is TGTGCCAGCAGCTTACGATTTAGCGGGAGTGGCACAGATACGCAGTATTTT.

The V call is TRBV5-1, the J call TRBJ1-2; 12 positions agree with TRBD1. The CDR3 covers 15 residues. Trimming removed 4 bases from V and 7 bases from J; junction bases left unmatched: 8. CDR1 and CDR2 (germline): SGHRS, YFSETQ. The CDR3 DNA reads TGCGCCAGCAGCGCCGGGACAGGGGGCGCAGGTGGCTACACCTTC. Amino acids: CASSAGTGGAGGYTF.

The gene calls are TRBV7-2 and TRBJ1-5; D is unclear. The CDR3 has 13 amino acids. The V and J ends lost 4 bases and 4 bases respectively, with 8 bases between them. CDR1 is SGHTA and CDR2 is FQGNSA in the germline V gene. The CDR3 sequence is CASSSRPNQPQHF. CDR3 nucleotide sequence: TGTGCCAGCAGCTCCCGGCCGAATCAGCCCCAGCATTTT.

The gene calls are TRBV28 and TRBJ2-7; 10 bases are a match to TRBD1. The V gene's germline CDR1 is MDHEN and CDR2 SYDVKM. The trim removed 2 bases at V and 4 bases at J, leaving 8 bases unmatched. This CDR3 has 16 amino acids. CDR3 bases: TGTGCCAGCAGTTTAGAGCCGGGACAGGGGTTGTACGAGCAGTACTTC. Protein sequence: CASSLEPGQGLYEQYF.

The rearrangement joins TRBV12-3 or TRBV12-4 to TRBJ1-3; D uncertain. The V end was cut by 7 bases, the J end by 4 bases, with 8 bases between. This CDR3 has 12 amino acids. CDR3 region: CASTSTGNTIYF. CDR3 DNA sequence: TGTGCCAGCACCTCGACCGGAAACACCATATATTTT.

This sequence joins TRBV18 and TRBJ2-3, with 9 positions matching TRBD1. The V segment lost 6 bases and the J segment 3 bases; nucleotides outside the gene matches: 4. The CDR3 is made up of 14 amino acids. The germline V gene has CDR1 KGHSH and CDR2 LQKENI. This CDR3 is CASSTQGATDTQYF. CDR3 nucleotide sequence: TGTGCCAGCTCCACACAGGGGGCAACAGATACGCAGTATTTT.

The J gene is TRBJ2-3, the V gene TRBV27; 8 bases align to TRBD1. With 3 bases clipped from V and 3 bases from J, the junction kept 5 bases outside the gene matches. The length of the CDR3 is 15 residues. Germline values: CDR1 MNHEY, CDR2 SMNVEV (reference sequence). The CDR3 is CASSFDDRGTDTQYF. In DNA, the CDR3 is TGTGCCAGCAGTTTTGATGACAGGGGTACAGATACGCAGTATTTT.